The sequence of this T cell receptor (beta chain) was determined in a study of cytomegalovirus exposure and HLA in healthy donors (dated by TCRdb to between 2016 and 2019). Background on the whole study: In an earlier analysis of several hundred of the donors, under 300 Gb of sequence data and some 120 million unique TCR beta sequences from 180 million or so T cells were reported. All discovery cohort repertoires had been generated on a single sequencing platform. Roughly 5 DR-DQ haplotypes were handled as single units for association and clustering, since linkage in the cohort was strong. An earlier analysis of 500 to 650 of the donors applied high-throughput TCR beta sequencing to assess whether each TCR beta V gene segment acted as functional or pseudogenic. Alongside the repertoire data, information on donor age, sex, ethnicity and CMV serostatus was compiled. The study aimed to test whether signatures of past pathogen exposure could be identified by cataloging public T cell receptors. Of the approximately 370 genotyped donors, 65% to 90% were placed in the genetic ancestry cluster associated with self-reported Caucasian donors. The T cell repertoires of 550 to 850 subjects were profiled by immunosequencing and related to cytomegalovirus serostatus. An early release covering just under 650 HLA-typed donors comprised about 310 gigabases of sequencing data and roughly 85 million unique TCR sequences. Both class I and class II loci were covered by HLA typing, at four-digit resolution. High-throughput TCR immunosequencing, statistical association of individual TCRs with disease status, and machine learning were combined to predict cytomegalovirus infection status. Typing coverage varied by locus: roughly 620-640 donors for A, B, C, DRB1 and DQB1; approximately 500 for DQA1; approximately 610 for DPA1; approximately 450 for DPB1. Rather than drawing on any new phenotypic data, the later analysis identified candidate immune exposures from TCR beta sequences and the way those sequences occurred across donors. In addition to the first cohort of 666 subjects, a separate validation cohort of 120 different subjects was used. A later analysis re-examined previously published TCR beta repertoires from just over 650 donors and added high-resolution HLA genotyping to investigate patterns of TCR occurrence. A later genetic analysis took genome-wide SNP genotypes for about three fifths of the roughly 700 donors and used that subset as a discovery cohort. Across about 380 genotyped donors of the cohort, an average of about 200,000 unique TCR beta nucleotide sequences per donor were sequenced, and roughly a sixth of those sequences were non-productive.

Points on this clone: Which antigen it targets is not known. One junction end disagrees with the germline gene, perhaps due to a read error.

The CDR3 measures 17 amino acids from cysteine to phenylalanine. The entry retains the CDR3 DNA only, 51 bases that are in frame from base 1. CDR1 and CDR2 were assigned from the germline V gene (reference sequence) as SEHNR and FQNEAQ. The cohort consisted of some 670 healthy bone marrow donors. At the time of sampling, every cohort member was nominally healthy, though immune exposures that went unrecorded were likely present. The donor tested CMV seropositive and was one of the 289 seropositive cohort members. Each donor provided a peripheral blood sample, and peripheral blood mononuclear cells were used for TCR beta sequencing. The Qiagen DNeasy Blood Extraction Kit was used to extract genomic DNA from the blood cell samples. Broad study findings and their caveats: Assigning TCR associations to individual alleles was difficult when HLA alleles, especially DR and DQ, strongly co-occurred. Because HLA typing was unavailable for some donors at each locus, only the typed subset was used in association tests. In an earlier analysis of around 600 of the donors, most TCR beta V segments were observed in productive rearrangements about 90% or about 30% of the time, broadly matching IMGT annotations. Most CMV-associated TCR beta chains appeared to be HLA-restricted in a later analysis, and the HLA associations seemed to be driven largely by CMV exposure. Sequencing depth was assumed to be roughly uniform across donors in the presence/absence analyses, though that assumption may not hold. The study gave a list of about 170 TCR beta chains associated with cytomegalovirus. Across donors, most TCR sequences were observed very rarely, whereas some public TCRs were present in many individuals. Correlated functional status among segregating V segments might reflect linkage disequilibrium, but an unknown experimental factor could not be ruled out. A further reported finding was that TCR beta sequences accurately predicted the HLA-A and HLA-B alleles for most subjects in the first cohort. Several of the top co-occurrence clusters appeared to be linked to parvovirus B19, influenza, CMV and Epstein-Barr virus, according to a later analysis. Some IMGT-functional V segments, including TRBV6-2 and TRBV6-3, could not be told apart with the 87-base-pair reads, so those segments were excluded. According to the authors, the approach could potentially be generalized to other disease states and immunological phenotypes. A cluster of highly shared sequence variants was judged likely to be a technical artifact of the sequencing pipeline. In a later analysis, HLA-associated TCR beta chains showed more clonal expansion and lower generation probabilities than non-associated chains that were equally common. Cytomegalovirus status was reported to be diagnosed by the classifier with high specificity and sensitivity in both the original and validation cohorts. In a later genetic analysis, a missense DCLRE1C variant was associated with V-gene and J-gene trimming of TCR beta chains, and the association was replicated in an independent cohort. Three of the identified cytomegalovirus-associated TCR beta chains were confirmed in vitro to be specific for cytomegalovirus antigens. In this cohort, only TCR beta chains were sequenced, and detectable features were limited by the absence of alpha or paired-chain data. A later analysis found that TCR association rates varied across HLA loci, with DRB1 alleles showing the most associated TCRs and HLA-C alleles the fewest. Because counts were too low, 15 or so rarely observed V segments, including chromosome 9 orphons, were excluded from the earlier analysis of 500 to 700 of the donors. A later analysis associated around 16,000 TCR beta sequences with specific HLA alleles at a false discovery rate of 0.05. The only immune exposure information available for the cohort was CMV serostatus. Compared with the roughly 700-donor mean, donors in an Asian-associated ancestry cluster had fewer N-insertions in productive TCRs, according to a later genetic analysis.

The library was built by means of the immunoSEQ multiplex PCR assay. For the multiplex PCR, a mixture combining 60 forward primers for TCR Vbeta segments and 13 reverse primers for TCR Jbeta segments was used. A multiplex PCR assay on genomic DNA amplified the CDR3 region of rearranged TCR beta genes. The Illumina HiSeq System was used to sequence the amplified TCR beta libraries as 87-base-pair reads. The authors' pipeline ran thus. Across the 670 or so repertoires, a later analysis counted 60 million to 90 million unique TCR beta chains, around 11 million of which were shared by at least two donors. To remove PCR and sequencing errors, raw reads were error-corrected and collapsed into unique sequences using a nearest-neighbor algorithm that merged closely related sequences. To assign V, D and J gene segments, CDR3 sequences were aligned to IMGT reference sequences. For a sequence to be retained, at least a six-nucleotide match to both a V gene segment and a J gene segment was required. Rearrangements were called productive when the CDR3 lacked stop codons and stayed in frame with V and J; all others were non-productive. Following IMGT convention, CDR3 was defined as the stretch from the second conserved V-encoded cysteine to the conserved J-encoded phenylalanine. In an earlier analysis of more than 550 of the donors, sequences lacking an unambiguous match to a single V gene segment were excluded. An earlier analysis of just under 600 of the donors called V segments functional above 56.7% productive rearrangements and segregating when the between-donor standard deviation exceeded 5%. A statistical classification framework was built to diagnose cytomegalovirus status from the catalog of TCR beta chain sequences. In a later analysis, V and J genes were assigned by comparing TCR nucleotide sequences against IMGT/GENE-DB human TR gene sequences. In a later analysis, CDR3 sequences and most-parsimonious VDJ recombination scenarios were assigned using the TCRdist pipeline. In a later analysis, each TCR beta chain was defined by its CDR3 amino acid sequence together with its V-gene family, and reads without a unique V-gene family were excluded. To address suspected cross-contamination and a sequencing artifact, a later analysis removed 592 highly shared, low-generation-probability nucleotide sequences. For each public chain, a later analysis derived a clonal expansion index from normalized ranks of inferred template counts within each repertoire. In a later analysis, generation probabilities were computed using a VDJ recombination model fitted to out-of-frame rearrangements, and the results were checked against IGoR. In a later analysis, TCR-TCR, TCR-HLA and TCR-CMV co-occurrence was scored with hypergeometric tests, and a repertoire-size bias correction was applied to TCR pairs. False discovery rates were estimated in a later analysis by permuting HLA or CMV assignments 20 times. In a later analysis, co-occurring TCRs were grouped using DBSCAN, with TCRdist sequence similarity added in when clustering inside HLA-allele-positive subsets. For co-occurrence clustering, repertoires with fewer than 30,000 or more than 120,000 public chains were excluded, along with roughly 5 repertoires with anomalous nucleotide sharing. TCRdb carries this immuneACCESS record with in-frame sequences only. Its versions omit some clonotypes, under half of them owing to an unresolved V gene in the studies checked, with the rest unexplained. D and trimming were read from the DNA, whereas the V and J calls and clone size are those reported in that table. The sample table lists approximately 160,000 clones, approximately 80% of them with a count of one. The top ten clones comprise 6% to 8% of the sample.

The chain employs TRBV7-9 and TRBJ1-1; perhaps TRBD1 is the D gene, with 5 bases matching. The sample was PBMCs. This clonotype originated in a male donor in good health and CMV-seropositive. The DNA sequence reads TGTTCCAGCAGCTCAGGGCAGGCACGTGTGATGAACACTGAAGCTTTCTTT. It translates to CSSSSGQARVMNTEAFF. The full variable domain, completed from the reference TRBV7-9 and TRBJ1-1 proteins outside the CDR3, reads DTGVSQNPRHKITKRGQNVTFRCDPISEHNRLYWYRQTLGQGPEFLTYFQNEAQLEKSRLLSDRFSAERPKGSFSTLEIQRTEQGDSAMYLCSSSSGQARVMNTEAFFGQGTRLTVV.